This TCR beta chain was observed in a study of long-term antiretroviral therapy in people with HIV. Overall study context: Collection of the earliest samples took place about a decade ahead of the 2015 immediate-ART recommendation.

Points on this clone: Its antigen is as yet unknown.

Version v3.0 of the immunoSEQ assay was performed at survey level. This table comes from immunoSEQ multiplex PCR, and its TCRdb copy is limited to in-frame clones, with some not included. The table has almost 35,000 clones, over 85% seen once. Only United States sites treated participants with HIV. Whole-study findings and limits: Someone took the blood between about 2004 and 2017, maybe while older ART regimens were in use. Diversity measured after ART increased yet remained under transplant donor controls.

V gave up 5 bases and J gave up 2 bases, with 10 bases separating them. Germline V gene lookup returns CDR1 SGHTA and CDR2 FQGNSA. CDR3 size: 14 residues. The sequence was obtained from a woman in her forties or fifties with HIV. The sequencing here drew on unsorted PBMCs, taken around 5.4 years after starting antiretroviral therapy. This chain uses TRBV7-2 with TRBJ1-5, with D perhaps TRBD1 (5 bases). The CDR3 region is CASSEMGGNQPQHF. The CDR3 DNA is TGTGCCAGCAGCGAGATGGGGGGCAATCAGCCCCAGCATTTT.